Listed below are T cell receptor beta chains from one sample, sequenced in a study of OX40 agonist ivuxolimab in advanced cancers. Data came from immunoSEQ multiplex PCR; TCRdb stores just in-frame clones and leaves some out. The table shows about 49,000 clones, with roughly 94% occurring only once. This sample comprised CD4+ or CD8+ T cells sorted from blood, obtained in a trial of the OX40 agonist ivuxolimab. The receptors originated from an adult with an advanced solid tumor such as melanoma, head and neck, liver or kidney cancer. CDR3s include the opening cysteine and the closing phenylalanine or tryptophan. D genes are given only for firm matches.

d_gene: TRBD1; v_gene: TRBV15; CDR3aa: CATSTRTGGYEQYF
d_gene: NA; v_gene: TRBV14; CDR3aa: CASSQVEGSEAFF
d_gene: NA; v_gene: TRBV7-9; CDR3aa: CASSRKGWGETQYF
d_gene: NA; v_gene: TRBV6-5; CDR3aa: CASSYSRVNTGELFF
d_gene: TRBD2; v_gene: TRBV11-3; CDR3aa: CASSPSPLAEQFF
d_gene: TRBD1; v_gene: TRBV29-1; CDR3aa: CSVRSLTGLTEAFF
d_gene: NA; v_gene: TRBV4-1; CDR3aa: CASSQGDEAFF
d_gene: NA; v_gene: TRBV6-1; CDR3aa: CASSEHRWGGIRGNEKLFF
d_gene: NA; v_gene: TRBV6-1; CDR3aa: CASSEALQQGRGRNQPQHF
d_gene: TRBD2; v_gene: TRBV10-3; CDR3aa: CAISGSGTNSYEQYF